The present T cell receptor beta chain was sequenced within a study of shared clonotypes between healthy human individuals. Study-wide background: Ranging from 18 to 49 in age, donors were two women and three men.

Assay execution proceeded at the deep level. Researchers divided each subset's genomic DNA evenly across several immunoSEQ plates. Data came from immunoSEQ multiplex PCR; TCRdb stores just in-frame clones and leaves some out. The data show around 2.1 million clones, about 93% seen once. The CDR3 covers 14 residues. CDR1 SGHNT and CDR2 YYREEE come from the germline V gene (reference sequence). V lost 4 bases to trimming and J lost 5 bases, with 13 bases between them. Terminally differentiated effector memory CD45RA+ cells were excluded from the naive CD8 cells, which were CD45RO-negative and positively selected for CCR7. All of the donors resided in Nashville, Tennessee, and each was a Caucasian adult.

The TCR sequence derives from a man younger than 30 in good health. Some clones in this sample may be carry-over from other donors' samples. The gene calls are TRBV5-4 and TRBJ2-4; D perhaps matches TRBD2 (6 bases). The material sequenced was naive CD8+ T cells from PBMCs. In DNA form, the CDR3 reads TGTGCCAGCAGCGAGTGGGGAGGCGAAAACATTCAGTACTTC. Its translation is CASSEWGGENIQYF. Together with reference TRBV5-4 and TRBJ2-4, the CDR3 gives the full variable domain: ETGVTQSPTHLIKTRGQQVTLRCSSQSGHNTVSWYQQALGQGPQFIFQYYREEENGRGNFPPRFSGLQFPNYSSELNVNALELDDSALYLCASSEWGGENIQYFGAGTRLSVL.